This T cell receptor beta chain was profiled in a study of T-cell memory formation after mild COVID-19 (dated by TCRdb to 2020 to 2023). Regarding the study in general: TCR sequence clusters from the two donors were found to be largely donor specific. Two young, previously healthy adult volunteers, one female and one male, were included in the cohort. T-cell clones expanding and contracting after mild COVID-19 in a couple of donors were tracked by longitudinal TCRalpha and TCRbeta repertoire sequencing. What the authors observed across the whole study: Some responding clones were detected in pre-infection memory, suggesting pre-existing cross-reactive memory T cells joined the SARS-CoV-2 response. Clones that contracted from day 15 to 85 showed balanced CD4/CD8 phenotypes, whereas a second wave of clones that expanded from day 15 to 37 leaned towards CD4+. Only two mild cases were covered in the study, and larger cohorts including severe cases with pre-infection samples were considered necessary. Whether the second-wave clones peaking on day 37 were SARS-CoV-2 specific was not confirmed. Contracting CD4+ clones turned up mainly in the CM and EM memory subsets, whereas EMRA was where CD8+ clones were enriched.

PBMCs were isolated by Ficoll-Paque density gradient centrifugation. After removal of 4 bases from V and 6 bases from J, the junction retains 11 bases not matched to a gene. CDR1 and CDR2 are drawn from the germline V gene: LGHNA, YSLEER. Spanning cysteine to phenylalanine, the CDR3 consists of 16 amino acids. Just the 48-base CDR3 DNA is kept, in frame starting at base 1. The sample was run on an Illumina NovaSeq 6000. Using 5'RACE with constant-segment primers, TCRalpha and TCRbeta cDNA libraries were constructed, with sample barcodes and unique molecular identifiers added in the process. RNA was extracted from every sample with Trizol reagent. Library amplification was performed in two PCR steps, and a second sample barcode and Illumina TruSeq adapters were introduced in the second step. Sequencing of libraries was performed on an Illumina NovaSeq with 2 x 150 bp paired-end reads. The study's processing was this. With migec v1.2.7, reads were demultiplexed and then collapsed into UMI-guided consensus sequences. Using mixcr v2.1.11, UMI consensuses were aligned to TRA and TRB V and J templates and then assembled into clonotypes. Clonotypes were classified as expanded or contracted when called significant by both edgeR and NoisET, with noise models trained on biological replicates. For edgeR calls, the cutoffs were a false discovery rate-adjusted p below 0.01 and a log2 fold-change threshold of 1. As an exploratory analysis of dynamics, max-normalized trajectories of the 1000 most abundant clonotypes were examined by PCA with hierarchical clustering. The CD4 or CD8 phenotype of responding clones was assigned using the separately sequenced CD4+ and CD8+ repertoires. TCRdb reworked the public reads: Q25 trimming with fastp, MiXCR clone assembly, productive beta chains retained. Entries are consolidated by CDR3 protein sequence, retaining the most common genes and DNA. TCRdb's processing, not the authors' own work, is the source of the V and J calls. In this sample the table shows approximately 240,000 distinct CDR3 sequences, about 17% of which occur a single time. The top ten constitute 3.5% to 4% of the sample.

This clonotype was detected ten times or more. What this receptor recognizes is not known. No base qualities exist here, and no much larger clone lies one base off it. The V and J segments used are TRBV4-3 and TRBJ2-1, and TRBD2 aligns with 8 junction nucleotides. The sequence was obtained from a man between 18 and 35 years old who had mild COVID-19 (a few samples of this study predate the infection). The sample titles of this study are shuffled in the database, so cell type and time point are left out; the donor was told from shared clones. Material for sequencing was PBMCs or a T cell subset sorted from them (not recorded which). The bases are TGCGCCAGCAGCCCATCGGGGACTAGAGGGTCCAATGAGCAGTTCTTC. Translated, this is CASSPSGTRGSNEQFF.